Listed here are 3 T cell receptor beta chains from one sample, sequenced in a study of blood T cell repertoires in COVID-19. The table came from immunoSEQ multiplex PCR; TCRdb's copy has only in-frame clones and leaves some out. The sample holds around 200,000 clones; 85% to 90% are singletons and the top ten take roughly 18%. The sequencing input was peripheral blood. All receptors derive from a person aged 70 to 85 with COVID-19, enrolled during active disease.

This chain links TRBV7-2 with TRBJ2-3; 13 bases align to TRBD2. J gave up 5 bases and V 0 bases, and 5 bases lay outside the gene matches. CDR1 and CDR2 (germline): SGHTA, FQGNSA. The CDR3 covers 17 residues. The CDR3 reads CASSLAMGLAGRDTQYF. The CDR3 DNA reads as TGTGCCAGCAGCTTAGCAATGGGACTAGCGGGAAGAGATACGCAGTATTTT.

In its sample, this clone was seen once. The CDR3 sequence is CASSYDRSASYEQYF. Here the CDR3 DNA reads TGTGCCAGCAGTTACGACAGGTCAGCATCCTACGAGCAGTACTTC. The genes are TRBV6-5 and TRBJ2-7; the D gene is possibly TRBD1 (6 bases). The V end was cut by 2 bases, the J end by 1 base, with 12 bases between. The CDR3 spans 15 residues. Germline V CDR1 and CDR2: MNHEY, SVGAGI.

The CDR3 sequence is CASSWRTPGAGVYNEQFF. The CDR3 nucleotides are TGTGCCAGCAGTTGGCGTACCCCTGGGGCGGGAGTTTACAATGAGCAGTTCTTC. V is TRBV7-2 and J is TRBJ2-1; 7 bases match TRBD2. The CDR3 consists of 18 residues. V shed 6 bases and J 4 bases; nucleotides not matched to a gene: 18. Germline loops: CDR1 SGHTA, CDR2 FQGNSA. The full variable domain, with the rest looked up from reference TRBV7-2 and TRBJ2-1, is GAGVSQSPSNKVTEKGKDVELRCDPISGHTALYWYRQSLGQGLEFLIYFQGNSAPDKSGLPSDRFSAERTGGSVSTLTIQRTQQEDSAVYLCASSWRTPGAGVYNEQFFGPGTRLTVL.